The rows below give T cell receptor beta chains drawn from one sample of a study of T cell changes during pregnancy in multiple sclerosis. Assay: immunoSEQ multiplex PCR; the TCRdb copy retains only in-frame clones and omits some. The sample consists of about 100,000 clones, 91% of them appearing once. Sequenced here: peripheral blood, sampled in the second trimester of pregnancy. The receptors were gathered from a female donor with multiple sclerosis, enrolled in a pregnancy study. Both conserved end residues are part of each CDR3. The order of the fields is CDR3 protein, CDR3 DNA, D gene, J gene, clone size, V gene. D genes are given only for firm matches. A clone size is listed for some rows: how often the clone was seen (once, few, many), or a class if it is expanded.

CASSRAGTGESYEQYF,TGTGCCAGTAGTAGAGCAGGGACAGGGGAGTCCTACGAGCAGTACTTC,TRBD1,TRBJ2-7,NA,TRBV19
CASSLTSGRPGELFF,TGTGCCAGCAGCCTGACTAGCGGGAGACCCGGGGAGCTGTTTTTT,TRBD2,TRBJ2-2,NA,TRBV5-4
CASSTGATYQPQHF,TGTGCCAGTAGTACAGGGGCCACCTATCAGCCCCAGCATTTT,NA,TRBJ1-5,NA,TRBV19
CAISAGTGGADTQYF,TGTGCCATCAGCGCCGGGACAGGGGGCGCAGATACGCAGTATTTT,TRBD1,TRBJ2-3,NA,TRBV10-3
CASSLVPGSAKNIQYF,TGTGCCAGCAGCTTAGTTCCAGGGTCAGCCAAAAACATTCAGTACTTC,NA,TRBJ2-4,NA,TRBV7-9
CAWSRQGAPNTEAFF,TGTGCCTGGAGTCGACAGGGGGCGCCGAACACTGAAGCTTTCTTT,TRBD1,TRBJ1-1,NA,TRBV30
CATSRERVANEKLFF,TGTGCCACCAGCAGAGAACGGGTTGCAAATGAAAAACTGTTTTTT,NA,TRBJ1-4,few,TRBV15
CATSRNLAGNTDTQYF,TGTGCCACCAGCAGGAACCTAGCGGGGAACACAGATACGCAGTATTTT,TRBD2,TRBJ2-3,NA,TRBV15
CASSPRTGEIGNQPQHF,TGTGCCAGCAGCCCGAGGACAGGGGAGATTGGCAATCAGCCCCAGCATTTT,TRBD1,TRBJ1-5,NA,TRBV7-2
CASSYSGQFPEAFF,TGTGCCAGCAGTTACTCGGGACAGTTTCCTGAAGCTTTCTTT,TRBD1,TRBJ1-1,NA,TRBV6-5
CASSSGTGWLAGLISYNEQFF,TGTGCCAGCAGCTCCGGGACAGGGTGGCTAGCGGGCTTAATCTCCTACAATGAGCAGTTCTTC,NA,TRBJ2-1,once,TRBV14
CASSIDTSGSWQYF,TGTGCCAGTAGTATAGATACCAGCGGGAGCTGGCAGTACTTC,TRBD2,TRBJ2-7,NA,TRBV19
CASSKGTSGTGELFF,TGTGCCAGCAGCAAAGGTACTAGCGGTACCGGGGAGCTGTTTTTT,NA,TRBJ2-2,NA,TRBV21-1
CASSLVSSGSKEQFF,TGCGCCAGCAGCTTGGTCTCTAGCGGGAGTAAAGAGCAGTTCTTC,TRBD2,TRBJ2-1,NA,TRBV5-1
CASSSRHRLRVSNQPQHF,TGTGCCAGTAGTTCCCGACACCGCTTGAGGGTAAGCAATCAGCCCCAGCATTTT,NA,TRBJ1-5,NA,TRBV19
CASSSGQGNQPQHF,TGTGCCAGCAGTTCAGGACAGGGGAATCAGCCCCAGCATTTT,TRBD1,TRBJ1-5,NA,TRBV6-6
CASKKTSGSTDTQYF,TGTGCCAGCAAAAAGACTAGCGGCTCAACGGATACGCAGTATTTT,TRBD2,TRBJ2-3,few,TRBV6-5
CASSSGLAGVGFPHYEQYF,TGTGCCAGCAGCTCCGGACTAGCGGGAGTAGGTTTTCCCCACTACGAGCAGTACTTC,TRBD2,TRBJ2-7,NA,TRBV11-2
CASSVELAKNIQYF,TGTGCCAGCAGTGTGGAGCTAGCCAAAAACATTCAGTACTTC,NA,TRBJ2-4,NA,TRBV2
CASSPTSGIPNNEQFF,TGTGCCAGCAGCCCTACTAGCGGGATCCCTAACAATGAGCAGTTCTTC,TRBD2,TRBJ2-1,NA,TRBV7-3
CASSLSAVGVAEAFF,TGTGCCAGCAGCCTATCAGCGGTCGGGGTGGCTGAAGCTTTCTTT,NA,TRBJ1-1,NA,TRBV5-4
CSDLDRVKGQETQYF,TGCAGCGACCTGGACAGGGTGAAAGGGCAAGAGACCCAGTACTTC,TRBD1,TRBJ2-5,NA,TRBV29-1
CASSLTPLRGGVHTDTQYF,TGTGCCAGCAGCTTAACCCCACTCAGAGGCGGGGTTCACACAGATACGCAGTATTTT,NA,TRBJ2-3,NA,TRBV7-9
CAWSVGTTGEKLFF,TGTGCCTGGAGTGTGGGTACGACGGGTGAAAAACTGTTTTTT,NA,TRBJ1-4,NA,TRBV30
CASSQWPLTFF,TGCGCCAGCAGCCAATGGCCGCTTACGTTCTTC,NA,TRBJ2-1,NA,TRBV4-1
CAISESMGLGQGHNQPQHF,TGTGCCATCAGTGAGTCTATGGGTTTGGGACAGGGGCACAATCAGCCCCAGCATTTT,TRBD1,TRBJ1-5,NA,TRBV10-3
CASSLTGLYSNQPQHF,TGTGCCAGCAGTTTGACAGGATTATATAGCAATCAGCCCCAGCATTTT,NA,TRBJ1-5,NA,TRBV27
CASSFQRHTGELFF,TGTGCCAGTAGTTTTCAGCGACACACCGGGGAGCTGTTTTTT,NA,TRBJ2-2,NA,TRBV19
CASGLWGDSQETQYF,TGTGCCAGCGGCCTATGGGGGGACAGTCAAGAGACCCAGTACTTC,NA,TRBJ2-5,NA,TRBV9
CASSATHAVSPSTDTQYF,TGTGCCAGCAGCGCGACTCATGCCGTCTCACCTAGCACAGATACGCAGTATTTT,NA,TRBJ2-3,NA,TRBV9